This TCR beta chain emerged from a study of tumor-infiltrating lymphocytes in oesophageal squamous cell carcinoma. One entry per CDR3 protein results from TCRdb running MiXCR on the reads. The sample gives roughly 11,000 distinct CDR3 sequences, nearly 60% of which show up once; roughly 55% is in the top ten. CDR1 and CDR2 (germline): MNHNY, SVGAGI (reference sequence). The CDR3 contains 15 residues. This TCR derives from a female donor with esophageal squamous cell carcinoma. The chain carries TRBV6-6 and TRBJ2-4; D call uncertain. Judging by the DNA end, TRBJ2-1 fits better; the J call may be wrong. What was sequenced was blood. As DNA, the CDR3 is TGTGCCAGCAGCGTTTCCGTAGGCTCCTACAATGAGCAGTTCTTC. This codes for CASSVSVGSYNEQFF.